Following are 26 T cell receptor beta chains from one sample sequenced in a study of response to subunit inactivated influenza vaccine. TCRdb used MiXCR to reprocess the RT-PCR reads, holding one entry per CDR3 protein. The table lists about 700,000 distinct CDR3 sequences, 11% to 15% of them singletons. The material sequenced was PBMCs from blood, taken about 14 days before vaccination. The receptor source for this set is a man aged 50 to 60 who received an inactivated influenza vaccine.

This clonotype has just a few counts. This sequence joins TRBV6-2 or TRBV6-3 and TRBJ2-5; D is possibly TRBD1 or TRBD2 (5 bases each). The CDR3 is 14 amino acids. Germline V CDR1 and CDR2: MNHEY, SVGEGT. V lost 2 bases and J 4 bases, leaving 11 bases between the germline ends. CDR3: CASSYGTPGETQYF. In nucleotides, the CDR3 is TGTGCCAGCAGTTACGGGACGCCCGGAGAGACCCAGTACTTC.

There are many counts of this clonotype. The chain joins TRBV12-3 or TRBV12-4 to TRBJ2-2, with a weak D call TRBD1 (6 bases). This CDR3 spans 15 amino acids. Between the trimmed V and J ends, which lost 6 bases and 7 bases, there was a span of 18 bases. CDR3 coding DNA: TGTGCCAGCAGACCCTTACAGGGTGGAGGCGGGGAGCTGTTTTTT. It encodes CASRPLQGGGGELFF.

This clonotype came up a few times. The chain uses TRBV5-1 and TRBJ2-1; TRBD2 aligns across 8 bases. Germline CDR1 and CDR2: SGHRS and YFSETQ. The CDR3 loop spans 17 amino acids. V lost 2 bases and J lost 4; bases outside the gene matches: 11. The CDR3 sequence: CASSLLAVREFYNEQFF. In nucleotides, the CDR3 is TGCGCCAGCAGCTTACTAGCGGTGCGGGAGTTTTACAATGAGCAGTTCTTC.

This clonotype was observed a few times. V is TRBV19 and J is TRBJ1-5; D unclear. The CDR3 sequence is 14 residues long. The V end lost 1 base, the J end lost 3 bases, and 7 bases lay between the germline ends. Germline CDR1 reads LNHDA; CDR2 reads SQIVND (reference sequence). CDR3 sequence (DNA): TGTGCCAGTAGTATAGCTCAAATCAATCAGCCCCAGCATTTT. This encodes CASSIAQINQPQHF.

This clonotype was counted between two and nine times. This chain links TRBV27 with TRBJ2-7; 10 positions agree with TRBD2. After removal of 3 bases from V and 6 bases from J, the junction contained 11 bases not matched to a gene. Germline V CDR1 and CDR2: MNHEY, SMNVEV (reference sequence). The CDR3 extends over 16 amino acids. CDR3 bases: TGTGCCAGCAGTTTTTCTTATTCTAGCGGGGGTAGCGAGCAGTACTTC. Its protein is CASSFSYSSGGSEQYF.

The genes are TRBV24-1 and TRBJ1-1; possibly TRBD1 for D (6 bases). The CDR3 consists of 12 residues. Looked up from germline, CDR1 is KGHDR and CDR2 is SFDVKD. The ends were cut back, 3 bases at V and 11 bases at J, with 12 bases in the middle. The CDR3: CATSDGGTTAFF. The DNA for the CDR3 is TGTGCCACCAGTGATGGGGGGACAACCGCTTTCTTT.

This clonotype was found many times. The chain's CDR3 is CASTRTGATYEQYF. CDR3 sequence (DNA): TGTGCCAGCACTAGGACAGGGGCCACCTACGAGCAGTACTTC. V is TRBV12-3 or TRBV12-4 and J is TRBJ2-7, with 9 nucleotides matching TRBD1. The CDR3 loop spans 14 amino acids. V dropped 7 bases and J dropped 2; count of bases not matched to a gene: 6.

The sample holds a few counts of this clonotype. The V and J genes are TRBV6-1 and TRBJ2-1; TRBD2 agrees at 10 bases. V lost 6 bases, J lost 7 bases, and 6 bases stayed unmatched. This CDR3 has 14 residues. Germline V lookup: CDR1 MNHNS, CDR2 SASEGT. Written as DNA, the CDR3 is TGTGCCAGCAGAGCGGGGGGGCCGTGGAATGAGCAGTTCTTC. Translation gives CASRAGGPWNEQFF.

This clonotype was seen more than once but under ten times. This chain joins TRBV7-8 and TRBJ1-6, with D maybe TRBD1 (5 bases). The CDR3 extends over 16 amino acids. Trimming shortened V by 4 bases and J by 0 bases, and 10 bases separated the two germline ends. Germline CDR1 and CDR2: SGHVS and FQNEAQ. The CDR3 loop reads CASSSRQSSYNSPLHF. CDR3 DNA: TGTGCCAGCAGCTCCCGACAGAGCTCCTATAATTCACCCCTCCACTTT.

This chain connects TRBV10-3 to TRBJ1-1, with D maybe TRBD1 (6 bases). Trimming took 2 bases from V and 1 from J, leaving 14 bases between them. Germline V gives CDR1 ENHRY, CDR2 SYGVKD. This CDR3 is built from 16 residues. In DNA form, the CDR3 reads TGTGCCATCAGTGAGACACGACAGGACCCGAACACTGAAGCTTTCTTT. Protein sequence: CAISETRQDPNTEAFF.

This chain connects TRBV18 to TRBJ2-6; 8 bases map to TRBD1. V lost 1 base, J lost 2 bases, and 10 bases stayed unmatched. CDR3 size: 19 residues. Germline V gene lookup returns CDR1 KGHSH and CDR2 LQKENI. CDR3 residues: CASSPQMATGVTGANVLTF. The CDR3 DNA is TGTGCCAGCTCACCACAAATGGCGACAGGGGTAACTGGGGCCAACGTCCTGACTTTC.

This clonotype has just a few counts. Written as DNA, the CDR3 is TGCAGTGCTAGAAGCAGGGGAACACAGCCCCAGCATTTT. The encoded protein is CSARSRGTQPQHF. V and J are TRBV20-1 and TRBJ1-5, with a possible D match to TRBD1 (6 bases). The CDR3 has 13 amino acids. The ends were cut back, 2 bases at V and 7 bases at J, with 12 bases in the middle. The germline V gene encodes CDR1 DFQATT and CDR2 SNEGSKA (reference sequence).

The rearrangement links TRBV5-1 to TRBJ2-3; 8 nucleotides match TRBD2. Germline V gene data show CDR1 as SGHRS and CDR2 as YFSETQ. CDR3 length: 14 amino acids. After removal of 7 bases from V and 4 bases from J, the junction contained 8 bases not matched to a gene. The DNA for the CDR3 is TGCGCCAGCGGGGCGGGAGGATTGTCAGATACGCAGTATTTT. This codes for CASGAGGLSDTQYF.

The chain has TRBV12-3 or TRBV12-4 and TRBJ2-1, with D unresolved. This CDR3 has 14 amino acids. V was trimmed by 2 bases and J by 5 bases, leaving 10 bases between them. The CDR3 bases are TGTGCCAGCAGTTTACGGGTATGGGACAATGAGCAGTTCTTC. This codes for CASSLRVWDNEQFF.

A few counts support this clonotype. V and J are TRBV20-1 and TRBJ2-1; D remains unclear. The germline gives CDR1 DFQATT, CDR2 SNEGSKA (reference sequence). V was shortened by 5 bases and J by 4 bases, with 6 bases between the two germline ends. The CDR3 spans 11 residues. The CDR3 spells CSALLYNEQFF. The CDR3 region has the DNA TGCAGTGCTTTACTGTACAATGAGCAGTTCTTC.

This clonotype was seen many times. This chain links TRBV29-1 with TRBJ2-1, with D possibly being TRBD2 (5 bases). V was clipped by 8 bases and J by 1 base, with 15 bases between them. In germline, CDR1 is SQVTM, CDR2 ANQGSEA. CDR3 length: 14 residues. The CDR3 protein is CSIEGGLSYNEQFF. The CDR3 DNA reads as TGCAGCATCGAGGGCGGCCTTTCCTACAATGAGCAGTTCTTC.

V is TRBV7-2 and J is TRBJ1-6, with 7 bases identical to TRBD1. The germline V gene has CDR1 SGHTA and CDR2 FQGNSA. The CDR3 contains 15 residues. V trimming: 5 bases; J trimming: 5 bases; junction bases outside the gene matches: 6. The CDR3 nucleotides are TGTGCCAGCAGCACGGACAGGCTGAATAATTCACCCCTCCACTTT. Its translation is CASSTDRLNNSPLHF.

Ten or more counts support this clonotype. J is TRBJ1-2 and V is TRBV7-2; no clear D. Germline V gene sequence: CDR1 SGHTA, CDR2 FQGNSA. V was shortened by 5 bases and J by 2 bases, with 18 bases between the two germline ends. The CDR3 runs 16 residues. In nucleotides, the CDR3 is TGTGCCAGCAGCCCCGATCCTTGGCCGGGGAACTATGGCTACACCTTC. Translating it yields CASSPDPWPGNYGYTF.

The chain joins TRBV3-1 to TRBJ2-1, with 9 bases fitting TRBD2. V lost 8 bases, J lost 4 bases, and 12 bases stayed unmatched. Per germline, CDR1 LGHDT and CDR2 YNNKEL (reference sequence). The CDR3 covers 16 residues. The CDR3 nucleotides read TGTGCCAGCGGGATTAGCGGGAGTTTGAGGTACAATGAGCAGTTCTTC. Translation gives CASGISGSLRYNEQFF.

This clonotype was detected only a few times. The V gene is TRBV7-9, the J gene TRBJ2-6; D is uncertain. V was clipped by 5 bases and J by 3 bases, with 11 bases between them. The CDR3 has 15 amino acids. CDR1 is SEHNR and CDR2 is FQNEAQ in the germline V gene (reference sequence). CDR3 sequence reads: CASSPGGVGANVLTF. As DNA, the CDR3 is TGTGCCAGCAGCCCGGGTGGCGTTGGGGCCAACGTCCTGACTTTC.

This clonotype was detected only a few times. The chain links TRBV20-1 to TRBJ2-7; 11 nucleotides match TRBD2. This CDR3 comprises 14 residues. CDR1 is DFQATT and CDR2 is SNEGSKA in the germline V gene (reference sequence). Trimming took 2 bases from V and 6 from J; bases not matched to a gene: 6. CDR3 in amino acids: CSARKLAGGPEQYF. CDR3 nucleotides: TGCAGTGCTAGAAAGCTAGCGGGAGGCCCCGAGCAGTACTTC.

The chain combines TRBV11-2 with TRBJ2-7, with TRBD2 identical over 9 bases. Trimming took 0 bases from V and 0 from J; bases not matched to a gene: 9. Looked up from germline, CDR1 is SGHAT and CDR2 is FQNNGV. This CDR3 is 18 amino acids long. The CDR3 is CASSLDGSSGVTSYEQYF. In DNA form, the CDR3 reads TGTGCCAGCAGCTTAGATGGGTCTAGCGGGGTTACCTCCTACGAGCAGTACTTC.

The rearrangement joins TRBV15 to TRBJ1-2, with 8 bases matching TRBD1. Germline CDR1 reads LNHNV; CDR2 reads YYDKDF (reference sequence). The junction had 7 bases not matched to a gene; V was cut back by 2 bases and J by 5 bases. This CDR3 has 15 amino acids. The CDR3 coding sequence is TGTGCCACCAGCAGATTGACAGGGGACTTTTATGGCTACACCTTC. Protein product: CATSRLTGDFYGYTF.

V gene TRBV4-1 combines with J gene TRBJ2-1; D may match TRBD1 or TRBD2 (5 bases each). This CDR3 has 13 amino acids. V lost 1 base and J lost 10, with 11 bases in between. Germline assignment: CDR1 MGHRA and CDR2 YSYEKL. The CDR3 here is CASSQVLGEEQFF. For the CDR3, the DNA is TGCGCCAGCAGCCAAGTACTGGGGGAGGAGCAGTTCTTC.

In this sample, this clonotype turned up a few times. CDR3 nucleotides: TGTGCCAGCAGTTACGAACGGGGGACTGAAGCTTTCTTT. This gives the protein CASSYERGTEAFF. The chain uses TRBV6-2 or TRBV6-3 and TRBJ1-1, with a tentative D call TRBD1 (5 bases). V was pared by 2 bases and J by 5 bases, with 9 bases between. CDR1 is MNHEY, CDR2 SVGEGT, per germline. The CDR3 is 13 amino acids.

The rearrangement uses TRBV12-3 or TRBV12-4 and TRBJ1-4; TRBD1 agrees at 9 bases. CDR3 size: 14 residues. V trimming: 9 bases; J trimming: 8 bases; junction bases outside the gene matches: 10. This CDR3 is CASGEQGAREKLFF. CDR3 sequence (DNA): TGTGCCAGTGGGGAACAGGGGGCAAGAGAAAAACTGTTTTTT.